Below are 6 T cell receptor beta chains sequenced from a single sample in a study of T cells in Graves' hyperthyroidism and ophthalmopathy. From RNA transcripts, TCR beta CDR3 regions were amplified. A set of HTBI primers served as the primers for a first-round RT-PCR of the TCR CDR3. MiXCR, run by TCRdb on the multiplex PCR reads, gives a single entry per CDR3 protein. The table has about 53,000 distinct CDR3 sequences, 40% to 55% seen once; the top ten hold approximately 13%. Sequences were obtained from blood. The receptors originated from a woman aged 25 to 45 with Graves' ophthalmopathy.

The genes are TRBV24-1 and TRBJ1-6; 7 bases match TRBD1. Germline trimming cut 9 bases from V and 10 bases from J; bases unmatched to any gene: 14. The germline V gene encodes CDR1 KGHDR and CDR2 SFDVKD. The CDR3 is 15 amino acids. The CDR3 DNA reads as TGTGCCACCTGTATCACAGGGGAACAGAGGTCACCCCTCCACTTT. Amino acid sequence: CATCITGEQRSPLHF.

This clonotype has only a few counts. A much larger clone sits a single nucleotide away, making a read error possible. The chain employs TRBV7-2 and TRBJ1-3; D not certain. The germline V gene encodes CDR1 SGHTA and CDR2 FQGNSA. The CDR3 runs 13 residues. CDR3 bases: TGTGCCAGCGGCCCCCCCTCTGGATACACCATATATTTT. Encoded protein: CASGPPSGYTIYF.

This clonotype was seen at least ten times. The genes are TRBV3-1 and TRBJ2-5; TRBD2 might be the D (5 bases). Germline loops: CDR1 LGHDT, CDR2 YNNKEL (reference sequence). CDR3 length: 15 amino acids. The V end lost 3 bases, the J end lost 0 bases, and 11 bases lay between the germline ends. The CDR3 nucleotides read TGTGCCAGCAGCCACTTTGGGCGGGACCAAGAGACCCAGTACTTC. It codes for CASSHFGRDQETQYF.

CDR3 bases: TGCGCCAGCACCAGGAGCTCTGGAAACACCATATATTTT. Its translation is CASTRSSGNTIYF. The rearrangement joins TRBV10-2 to TRBJ1-3, with D uncertain. The CDR3 is made up of 13 amino acids. The V and J ends lost 7 bases and 0 bases respectively, with 7 bases between them. In germline, CDR1 is WSHSY, CDR2 SAAADI.

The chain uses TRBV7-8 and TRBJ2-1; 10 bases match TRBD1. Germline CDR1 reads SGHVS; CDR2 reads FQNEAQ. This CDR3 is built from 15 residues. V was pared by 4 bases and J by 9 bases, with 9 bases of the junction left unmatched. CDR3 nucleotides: TGTGCCAGCAGCTCAACGACAGGGGGCTTCGGTGAGCAGTTCTTC. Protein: CASSSTTGGFGEQFF.

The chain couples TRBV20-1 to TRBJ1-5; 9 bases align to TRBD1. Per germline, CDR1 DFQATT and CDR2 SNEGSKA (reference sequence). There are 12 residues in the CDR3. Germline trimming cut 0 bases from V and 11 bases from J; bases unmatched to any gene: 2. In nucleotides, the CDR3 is TGCAGTGCTAGAGATAGGACAGGGGCCCAGCATTTT. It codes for CSARDRTGAQHF.